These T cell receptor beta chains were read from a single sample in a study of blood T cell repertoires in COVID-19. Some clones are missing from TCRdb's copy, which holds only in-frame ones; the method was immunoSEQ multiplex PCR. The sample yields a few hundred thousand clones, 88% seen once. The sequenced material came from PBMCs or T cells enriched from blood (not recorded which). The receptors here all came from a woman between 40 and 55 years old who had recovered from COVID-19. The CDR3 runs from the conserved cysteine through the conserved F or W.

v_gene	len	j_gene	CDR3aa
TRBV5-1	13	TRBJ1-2	CASSLAQGWGYTF
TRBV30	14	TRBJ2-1	CAWSPGGGHNEQFF
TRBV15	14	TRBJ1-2	CATSRDAEPGGYTF
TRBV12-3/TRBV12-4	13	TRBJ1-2	CASSLQGIYGYTF
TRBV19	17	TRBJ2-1	CASSIDPRGSSYNEQFF
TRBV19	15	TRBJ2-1	CASSVLAGHYNEQFF
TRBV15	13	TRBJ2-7	CATSRQGAHEQYF
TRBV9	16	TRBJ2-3	CASSPWTSGRTDTQYF
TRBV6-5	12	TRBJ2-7	CASSFPSGMQYF
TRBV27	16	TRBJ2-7	CASSASGSGMWYEQYF
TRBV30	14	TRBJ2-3	CAWSRRVSTDTQYF
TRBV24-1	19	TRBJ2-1	CATSDLRGGGGTADDEQFF
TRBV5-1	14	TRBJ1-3	CASSPQGFGNTIYF
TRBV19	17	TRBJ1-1	CASSIEWEETMNTEAFF
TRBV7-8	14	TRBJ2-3	CASSPQPGQNTQYF
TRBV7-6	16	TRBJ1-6	CASSSLIQGNGSPLHF
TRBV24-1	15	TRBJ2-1	CATSDLSGRGTRQFF
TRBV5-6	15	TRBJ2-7	CASSLEASGRFRWYF
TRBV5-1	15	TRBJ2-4	CASSISKGLGNIQYF
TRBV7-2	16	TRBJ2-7	CASSSRTRTVAYEQYF
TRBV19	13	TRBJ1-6	CASSMGRGSPLHF
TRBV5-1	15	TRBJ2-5	CASSILQGLGETQYF
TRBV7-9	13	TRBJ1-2	CASSQTGNYGYTF
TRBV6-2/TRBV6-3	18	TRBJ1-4	CASSYKGHPVGTNEKLFF
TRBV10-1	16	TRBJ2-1	CASSRLSQSSYNEQFF
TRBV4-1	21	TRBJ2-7	CASSQDWAGGRREGGSYEQYF
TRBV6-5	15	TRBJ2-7	CASSYSGLASYEQYF
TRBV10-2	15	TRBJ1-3	CASSEGGSSGNTIYF
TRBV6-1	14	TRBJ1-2	CASSDGQSSYGYTF
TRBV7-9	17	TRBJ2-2	CASSLGAGGAGTGELFF
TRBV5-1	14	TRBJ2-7	CASSLGSISYEQYF
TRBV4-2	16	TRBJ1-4	CASSQGVTLTNEKLFF
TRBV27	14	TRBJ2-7	CASSLAGGGYEQYF
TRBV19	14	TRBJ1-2	CASNPPGYDYGYTF
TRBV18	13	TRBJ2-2	CASSPNQGGELFF
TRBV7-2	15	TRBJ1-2	CASSTFTGGSYGYTF
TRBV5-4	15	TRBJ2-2	CASSSERNLAGELFF
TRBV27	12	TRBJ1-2	CASSTTGSGYTF
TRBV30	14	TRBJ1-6	CAWRTDRNNSPLHF
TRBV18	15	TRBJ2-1	CASSPVQGGENEQFF
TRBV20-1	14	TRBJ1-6	CSASRGQGGSPLHF
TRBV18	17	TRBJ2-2	CASSSNTDRANTGELFF
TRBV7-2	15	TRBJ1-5	CASSPVAGSNQPQHF
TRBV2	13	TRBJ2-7	CASRDSSYERQYF
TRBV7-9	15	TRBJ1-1	CASSQQGGENTEAFF
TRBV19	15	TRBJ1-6	CASSIRPAGNSPLHF
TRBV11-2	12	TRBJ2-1	CASSSQGLEQFF
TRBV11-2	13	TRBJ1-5	CASSLGGVEPQHF
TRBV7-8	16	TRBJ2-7	CASSSGVGLANGEQYF
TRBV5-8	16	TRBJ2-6	CASSLTGSSGANVLTF